This TCR beta chain stems from a study of blood T cell repertoires in COVID-19. In the study overall: The samples span acute and convalescent COVID-19 from the United States, Italy and Spain.

In germline, CDR1 is SEHNR, CDR2 FQNEAQ (reference sequence). V was clipped by 1 base and J by 6 bases, with 7 bases between them. CDR3 length equals 13 residues. In the original workflow: Estimation of nucleated cell counts relied on the amplification of reference gene primers. Clones were read by immunoSEQ multiplex PCR, and TCRdb kept only the in-frame ones, dropping some. Clone size and V and J calls were adopted from that table, with D and trimming inferred from the DNA. The sample includes about 73,000 clones, approximately 80% of them seen just once. Seattle cases were enrolled at active infection and followed longitudinally.

This rearrangement joins TRBV7-9 to TRBJ2-1, with D possibly matching TRBD1 (5 bases). The receptor comes from a man between 65 and 80 years old with COVID-19, enrolled during active disease. The sequenced sample consisted of peripheral blood. The CDR3 sequence: CASSLGTFNEQFF. The CDR3 DNA follows: TGTGCCAGCAGCTTAGGGACATTCAATGAGCAGTTCTTC.